This T cell receptor beta chain was obtained from a study of blood T cell repertoires in COVID-19 (dated by TCRdb to about 2020). With regard to the full study: The collaborator samples originated in the United States, Italy and Spain and spanned the acute and convalescent phases of COVID-19. Where available, HLA class I and class II types were taken from metadata supplied by the sample provider and were not determined by assay-based typing. A freely available public database, intended as a resource for researchers studying the immune response to SARS-CoV-2, is where the repertoires were released. Samples were obtained from the ongoing ImmuneRACE study (first 160 participants) and from 1,254 subjects provided by 6 global collaborators. The prospective study material was composed of cDNA or gDNA derived from T cells, B-cell-depleted T cells, or PBMCs. Subjects who had been exposed to COVID-19, were actively infected with it, or had recovered from it provided the deeply sampled blood TCRbeta repertoires that made up the dataset. A de-identified subject ID, COVID-19 status, age in years and sex were almost always included in the sample metadata. Beyond this particular receptor, the publication reports: The quantity of clinical and demographic metadata differed by source and by participant and was supplied without curation.

Regarding this clone: Its antigen remains unidentified. No quality values exist for individual bases; no much larger clone is one base distant.

The CDR3 sequence holds 15 residues, the cysteine and phenylalanine included. The CDR3 DNA has 45 bases and is translated from base 1. Trimming at the junction amounts to 0 bases on V and 0 bases on J, and the germline ends lie 8 bases apart. CDR1 and CDR2, per the germline V gene, are SGHDN and FVKESK. Participants in the prospective study were aged 18 to 89 years, lived in 20 to 25 United States geographic areas, and enrolled through a virtual design. Cohort assignment in the prospective study relied on participant-reported clinical history from a screening survey and a study questionnaire. For ImmuneRACE Cohort 3, a participant was defined as recovered based on two consecutive negative NP/OP PCR tests, clearance by a healthcare professional, or resolution of symptoms. In the prospective study, whole blood, serum and a nasopharyngeal or oropharyngeal swab were collected from each participant by mobile phlebotomists. Prospective study participants could optionally give additional blood draws and questionnaires over an approximately 2-month period. Blood samples from the prospective study were shipped frozen or at room temperature prior to DNA extraction.

The immunoSEQ Assay, a bias-controlled multiplex PCR, was used to amplify TCRbeta CDR3 regions from genomic DNA. For the original study's pipeline: Nucleated cell counts per sample were estimated from amplification of reference gene primers within the assay. To quantify the absolute abundance of each unique TCRbeta CDR3 rearrangement, sequence reads were collapsed and filtered. For each sample, productive Simpson clonality was calculated as the square root of Simpson's diversity index across productive rearrangements. TCRdb stores this immuneACCESS table with in-frame sequences only. Part of the clones is absent; in the studies checked, under half of the shortfall reflects unresolved V genes, and no reason is known for the rest. Clone size and V and J calls were adopted from that table, with D and trimming inferred from the DNA. Within this sample are around 170,000 clones, with 87% of them counted one time only. 6% to 7.5% of the sample is taken by the ten largest.

Specimen: PBMCs or T cells enriched from blood (not recorded which). The chain is encoded by TRBV14 joined to TRBJ1-1; the D gene lacks a confident call. The clonotype originates from a woman aged 45-65 years who had recovered from COVID-19. The DNA sequence is given as TGTGCCAGCAGCCAAGATCGGGGAGTGAACACTGAAGCTTTCTTT. Protein translation: CASSQDRGVNTEAFF.